This T cell receptor (beta chain) was identified during a study of T cell responses to AZD1222 COVID-19 vaccine. Findings and limits, study-wide: Recipients of two AZD1222 doses showed rising Spike-specific TCR breadth and depth. Only a handful of AZD1222 recipients, roughly 6 in all, had baseline seropositivity. CD4 TCRs associated with vaccination spanned spike, dominating at 160-218 and 743-854.

Regarding this clone: The target antigen is unknown.

The assay was immunoSEQ multiplex PCR, and TCRdb's table has in-frame clones only and misses some. Of about 120,000 clones listed, around 88% are singletons. This clonotype was obtained from an adult in good health. The sample here was peripheral blood, taken on day 0 of AZD1222 vaccination.

The CDR3 region is CAISELALTDTQYF. The DNA of the CDR3 is TGTGCCATCAGTGAACTAGCTCTCACAGATACGCAGTATTTT. This sequence joins TRBV10-3 and TRBJ2-3, with D possibly matching TRBD2 (6 bases). Trimming left V 3 bases short and J 2 bases short, with 9 bases between. Per germline, CDR1 ENHRY and CDR2 SYGVKD. The CDR3 sequence is 14 residues long.